The TCR beta chain under discussion was sequenced for a study of ipilimumab plus nivolumab after autologous stem cell transplantation. Overall study context: Patients received a median of 5 ipilimumab and roughly eight nivolumab doses.

The CDR3 is made up of 19 amino acids. Germline CDR1 is SGHNT and CDR2 is YENEEA. The V end was cut by 5 bases, the J end by 4 bases, with 26 bases between. Using immunoSEQ multiplex PCR, the repertoire was profiled, and TCRdb retains in-frame clones only, with some absent. The sample holds 8,500 to 10,000 clones; about 70% are singletons and the top ten take 15% to 20%. The clonotype comes from a female donor with multiple myeloma. The input for sequencing was PBMCs, taken in a trial of ipilimumab plus nivolumab as post-transplant consolidation. This rearrangement joins TRBV11-3 to TRBJ2-2; D may be TRBD1 or TRBD2 (8 bases each). The CDR3 DNA is TGTGCCAGCAGCCCAGGTCAGGGGGCTAGCGGGCTGTTCACCGGGGAGCTGTTTTTT. Protein product: CASSPGQGASGLFTGELFF.